Detailed here is one T cell receptor beta chain. The CDR3 extends over 13 amino acids. The junction had 1 base not matched to a gene; V was cut back by 0 bases and J by 7 bases. The germline V gene has CDR1 LGHDT and CDR2 YNNKEL (reference sequence). The data were obtained in a study of blood T cell repertoires in COVID-19. Whole-study context: Sample material is recorded as cDNA or gDNA derived from T cells, B-cell-depleted T cells, or PBMCs.

The assay was immunoSEQ multiplex PCR, and TCRdb's table has in-frame clones only and misses some. The data contain tens of thousands of clones, 90% of them singletons. This chain uses TRBV3-1 (or the pseudogene TRBV3-2) with TRBJ2-5; 8 bases align to TRBD2. The source is a man aged 50-59 years with acute or convalescent COVID-19. The sequenced sample was peripheral blood. The CDR3 nucleotides read TGTGCCAGCAGCCAAGAGGCGGGGGGGACCCAGTACTTC. It yields the protein CASSQEAGGTQYF.